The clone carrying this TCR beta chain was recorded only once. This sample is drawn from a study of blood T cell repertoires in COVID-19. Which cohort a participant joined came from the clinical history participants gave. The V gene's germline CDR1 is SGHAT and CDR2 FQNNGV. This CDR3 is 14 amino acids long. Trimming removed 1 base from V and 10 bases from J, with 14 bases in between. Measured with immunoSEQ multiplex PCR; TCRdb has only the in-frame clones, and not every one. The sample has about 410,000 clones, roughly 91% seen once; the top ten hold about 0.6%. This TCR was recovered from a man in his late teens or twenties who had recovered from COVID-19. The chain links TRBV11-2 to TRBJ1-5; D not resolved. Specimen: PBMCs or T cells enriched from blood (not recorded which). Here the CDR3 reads CASSLGSSRTPQHF. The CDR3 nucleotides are TGTGCCAGCAGCTTAGGGTCGAGCCGGACTCCCCAGCATTTT.